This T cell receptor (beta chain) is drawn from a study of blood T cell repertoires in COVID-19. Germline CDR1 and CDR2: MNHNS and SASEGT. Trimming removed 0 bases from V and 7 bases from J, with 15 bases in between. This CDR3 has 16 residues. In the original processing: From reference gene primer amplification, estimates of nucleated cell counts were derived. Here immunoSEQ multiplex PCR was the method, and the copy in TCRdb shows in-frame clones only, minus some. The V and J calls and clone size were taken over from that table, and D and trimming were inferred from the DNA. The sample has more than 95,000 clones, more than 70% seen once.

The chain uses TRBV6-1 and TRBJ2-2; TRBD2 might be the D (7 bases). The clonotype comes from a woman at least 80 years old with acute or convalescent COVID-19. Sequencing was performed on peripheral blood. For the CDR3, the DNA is TGTGCCAGCAGTGAAGCGGGGGGGCTGGTCGGCGGGGAGCTGTTTTTT. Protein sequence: CASSEAGGLVGGELFF.